Below are 9 T cell receptor beta chains sequenced from a single sample in a study of early T cells in non-severe SARS-CoV-2 infection listed by TCRdb under 2021. Libraries were built with 5' RACE. The instrument was a NextSeq 500. TCRdb reprocessed the public reads (quality trimming at Q25 with fastp, clone calling with MiXCR) and kept in-frame beta chains. Entries that share a CDR3 protein sequence are merged under the most common genes and DNA. The table for this sample lists approximately 79,000 distinct CDR3 sequences; roughly 13% of them were counted only once. Together, the top ten hold around 6% of the sample. The specimen was whole blood. Every receptor here comes from an adult who was a healthcare worker with PCR-confirmed SARS-CoV-2 infection or an uninfected control (not recorded which).

There are a few counts of this clonotype. The chain combines TRBV9 with TRBJ1-1; tentatively, D is TRBD1 (6 bases). The CDR3 covers 18 residues. V lost 3 bases to trimming and J lost 2 bases, with 23 bases between them. The germline V gene has CDR1 SGDLS and CDR2 YYNGEE. This CDR3 is CASSEGLNRGAFNTEAFF. In DNA, the CDR3 is TGTGCCAGCAGCGAGGGGCTGAACCGGGGGGCCTTTAACACTGAAGCTTTCTTT. Full variable domain (outside the CDR3, taken from reference TRBV9 and TRBJ1-1): DSGVTQTPKHLITATGQRVTLRCSPRSGDLSVYWYQQSLDQGLQFLIQYYNGEERAKGNILERFSAQQFPDLHSELNLSSLELGDSALYFCASSEGLNRGAFNTEAFFGQGTRLTVV.

This clonotype showed up many times. The rearrangement joins TRBV28 to TRBJ1-2; D perhaps matches TRBD1 (5 bases). The CDR3 extends over 12 amino acids. CDR1 and CDR2 from the germline V gene are MDHEN and SYDVKM. The germline V and J ends were trimmed by 6 bases and 1 base, with 6 bases remaining between them. CDR3 sequence reads: CASRTVNYGYTF. The CDR3, as DNA: TGTGCCAGCAGGACAGTTAACTATGGCTACACCTTC.

This clonotype was detected many times. The chain uses TRBV7-9 and TRBJ2-3; 7 bases align to TRBD2. The CDR3 contains 15 residues. Trimming cost V 3 bases and J 0 bases; bases outside gene matches: 3. Per the germline V gene, CDR1 is SEHNR and CDR2 is FQNEAQ (reference sequence). The CDR3 loop reads CASSLNSGSTDTQYF. CDR3 nucleotides: TGTGCCAGCAGCTTGAATAGCGGGAGCACAGATACGCAGTATTTT.

This clonotype was counted a few times. The chain employs TRBV5-4 and TRBJ2-3; D not certain. The CDR3 has 15 amino acids. Germline CDR1 reads SGHNT; CDR2 reads YYREEE (reference sequence). V lost 2 bases, J lost 0 bases, and 10 bases lay in between. CDR3 residues: CASSFKVQSTDTQYF. The CDR3 region has the DNA TGTGCCAGCAGCTTTAAGGTACAGAGCACAGATACGCAGTATTTT. The full variable domain, with the rest looked up from reference TRBV5-4 and TRBJ2-3, is ETGVTQSPTHLIKTRGQQVTLRCSSQSGHNTVSWYQQALGQGPQFIFQYYREEENGRGNFPPRFSGLQFPNYSSELNVNALELDDSALYLCASSFKVQSTDTQYFGPGTRLTVL.

This clonotype has a handful of counts. One end of the junction fails to match germline, which may point to a read error. V gene TRBV6-1 combines with J gene TRBJ2-5; 9 nucleotides align to TRBD2. This CDR3 is built from 12 residues. In germline, CDR1 is MNHNS, CDR2 SASEGT. In DNA, the CDR3 is TGTGCCAGCAGTGAAGTAGCGGGGGCCTACCACTTC. As protein: CASSEVAGAYHF.

This clonotype was seen a handful of times. The chain employs TRBV11-3 and TRBJ1-1; D is undetermined. The V end was cut by 3 bases, the J end by 0 bases, with 5 bases between. The V gene's germline CDR1 is SGHNT and CDR2 YENEEA. The CDR3 consists of 13 residues. The CDR3: CASSFTVNTEAFF. For the CDR3, the DNA is TGTGCCAGCAGCTTCACGGTGAACACTGAAGCTTTCTTT.

This clonotype was detected only a few times. The CDR3 here is CASSPLRGPQDTQYF. CDR3 coding DNA: TGTGCCAGCAGCCCACTCCGGGGGCCCCAGGATACGCAGTATTTT. The V and J genes are TRBV7-9 and TRBJ2-3; either TRBD1 or TRBD2 may supply D (6 bases each). Trimming removed 5 bases from V and 6 bases from J, with 18 bases in between. The CDR3 extends over 15 amino acids. CDR1 is SEHNR, CDR2 FQNEAQ, per germline (reference sequence).

This clonotype was detected ten times or more. The chain links TRBV28 to TRBJ2-1, with D perhaps matching TRBD2 (6 bases). The germline V gene encodes CDR1 MDHEN and CDR2 SYDVKM. The CDR3 length is 12 residues. Trimming shortened V by 5 bases and J by 14 bases, and 16 bases separated the two germline ends. The DNA for the CDR3 is TGTGCCAGCAGTCCCCTACTAGCCGCTAAGTTCTTC. Translating it yields CASSPLLAAKFF.

The chain carries TRBV10-3 and TRBJ2-7; D unresolved. This CDR3 has 15 amino acids. The V end was cut by 0 bases, the J end by 2 bases, with 11 bases between. In germline, CDR1 is ENHRY, CDR2 SYGVKD. CDR3 amino acids: CAISESTGSTYEQYF. The CDR3, as DNA: TGTGCCATCAGTGAGTCGACTGGCAGTACCTACGAGCAGTACTTC.